This is a list of T cell receptor beta chains from one sample in a study of cytomegalovirus exposure and HLA in healthy donors. Generated by immunoSEQ multiplex PCR, the TCRdb table keeps only in-frame clones and is missing some. Found here are 120,000 to 150,000 clones, 70% to 80% of them singletons; the top ten hold about 1.6%. Sequencing was done on a sample of PBMCs. The receptors were sampled from a female donor in good health and CMV-seronegative. Both conserved end residues are part of each CDR3. Rows give clone size only sometimes, using once, few, many, or a class for an expanded clone.

TRBV7-9,-,TRBJ2-3,CASSLGAGGPDTQYF
TRBV2,once,TRBJ2-2,CASSETSGQALGGELFF
TRBV5-4,once,TRBJ2-2,CASSTPTGERRELFF
TRBV6-1,-,TRBJ1-6,CASSEGGQANSPLHF
TRBV11-3,once,TRBJ1-6,CASSESRGPDSPLHF
TRBV9,-,TRBJ1-2,CASNPTGSYGYTF
TRBV2,-,TRBJ2-2,CASSDASQNTGELFF
TRBV5-4,-,TRBJ2-3,CASSLDGAGADTQYF
TRBV7-9,-,TRBJ2-5,CASSLDYGHLAETQYF
TRBV28,-,TRBJ1-5,CASRGTVSNQPQHF
TRBV9,-,TRBJ1-4,CASSVKVGAREKLFF
TRBV27,-,TRBJ2-7,CASSSSGRSEQYF
TRBV4-2,-,TRBJ1-1,CASSFGTLNTEAFF
TRBV19,-,TRBJ2-3,CASSIEGSGGTDTQYF
TRBV28,-,TRBJ2-4,CASSYDRGWGAKNIQYF
TRBV5-1,-,TRBJ2-7,CASSLNTGQVAYEQYF
TRBV27,-,TRBJ2-3,CASSFDRGAITDTQYF
TRBV19,-,TRBJ1-1,CASSRVAGGTEAFF
TRBV10-2,-,TRBJ2-2,CASSVAAPSAPGELFF
TRBV29-1,-,TRBJ2-3,CSVVLQATQYF
TRBV18,few,TRBJ1-1,CASFVDGSYTEAFF
TRBV27,once,TRBJ1-1,CASSSAKADTEAFF
TRBV5-4,-,-,CASSLSSGVISYEQYF
TRBV7-3,-,TRBJ1-2,CASSLTRDYGYTF
TRBV19,-,TRBJ1-1,CASRVIGGNTEAFF
TRBV2,-,TRBJ1-2,CASRKLTGSYGYTF
TRBV7-3,-,TRBJ1-6,CASSVGDLDNSPLHF
TRBV29-1,-,TRBJ2-3,CSVRTSATDTQYF
TRBV28,-,TRBJ2-2,CASSSDAGNTGELFF
TRBV30,-,TRBJ1-2,CAWGTGNYGYTF
TRBV29-1,-,TRBJ2-1,CSDNRDGVSQFF
TRBV11-2,-,TRBJ1-4,CASSRNREGGSNEKLFF
TRBV2,-,TRBJ2-3,CASMGTSGDPDTQYF
TRBV28,-,TRBJ2-7,CASSFVQGARHEQYF
TRBV9,-,TRBJ2-5,CASSVKDRGLRKTQYF
TRBV5-1,-,TRBJ2-7,CASSQIQGSYEQYF
TRBV4-1,-,TRBJ2-7,CASSQDGSGTGYYEQYF
TRBV5-1,-,TRBJ2-5,CASSQRAETQYF
TRBV6-5,-,TRBJ1-1,CASSRGTEAFF
TRBV5-4,-,TRBJ1-6,CASSLDGWTGGYNSPLHF
TRBV2,once,TRBJ2-7,CASSSDSSSYEQYF
TRBV7-9,-,TRBJ1-2,CASSLTLTGVMNGYTF
TRBV11-2,-,TRBJ2-6,CASSLVPRGPSGANVLTF